The sequence of this TCR beta chain was determined in a study of early T cells in non-severe SARS-CoV-2 infection listed by TCRdb under 2021. Turning to the overall study: Bulk RNA from unsorted whole blood was used for TCR sequencing, so alpha and beta chains could not be paired.

Library method: 5' RACE. The data were produced on a NextSeq 500. In the TCR library protocol, unique molecular identifiers were attached to individual cDNA molecules to correct for PCR bias and sequencing error. Both TCR alpha and beta chains were sequenced, and tight co-correlation was observed between alpha and beta sequence abundances in each sample. Per the original workflow: Decombinator V4 was used to annotate TCR sequences for V gene, J gene and CDR3. Expanded TCRs were defined as changing significantly between any two time points under a Poisson model with p below 0.0001. Abundances of TCRs were expressed as counts per million after normalisation to the total number of TCRs sequenced in each sample. TRAV1-2 paired with TRAJ12, TRAJ20 or TRAJ33 defined MAIT TCRs, while TRAV10 paired with TRAJ18 defined iNKT TCRs. A search of VDJdb, accessed on 1 November 2021, was run for TCRs annotated to CMV, EBV and SARS-CoV-2, with TCRs annotated for multiple antigens excluded. Using fastp trimming at Q25 and MiXCR clonotype assembly, TCRdb reanalyzed the public sequencing data and kept in-frame beta chains. Records with the same CDR3 protein are collapsed into one entry carrying the most frequent genes and DNA. The V and J calls come from TCRdb's annotation, not from the publication. The sample yields under 35,000 distinct CDR3 sequences; 4.5% to 6% were counted once. The ten largest clonotypes hold 21% of the sample.

The table lists this clonotype with a few counts. This clone's antigen is unknown. No base quality values were provided; no much bigger clone lies one nucleotide off. This was a case-control study nested in a cohort of healthcare workers in London, UK, who had nasopharyngeal swab PCR tests and blood samples taken every week. Between 23 and 31 March 2020, the week of the UK lockdown, healthcare workers were enrolled and then followed up weekly for as long as 16 weeks. Taken from cysteine to phenylalanine, the CDR3 has 14 residues. Kept here is only the CDR3 DNA, which spans 42 bases and is read in frame from base 1. The germline ends are 10 bases apart after V is trimmed by 0 bases and J by 8 bases. The germline V gene encodes CDR1 MNHEY and CDR2 SVGEGT. Study-wide findings and limitations: VDJdb matching was skewed toward anti-spike CD8 responses, so virus-specific expansions were likely underestimated and private and CD4 specificities were missed.

The receptor's source is an adult who was a healthcare worker with PCR-confirmed SARS-CoV-2 infection or an uninfected control (not recorded which). The sequence links TRBV6-2 or TRBV6-3 to TRBJ1-4, with an unclear D gene assignment. Sequenced sample: whole blood. The CDR3 amino acid sequence is: CASSYSVEGEKLFF. The DNA sequence is TGTGCCAGCAGTTACTCGGTTGAGGGCGAAAAACTGTTTTTT.